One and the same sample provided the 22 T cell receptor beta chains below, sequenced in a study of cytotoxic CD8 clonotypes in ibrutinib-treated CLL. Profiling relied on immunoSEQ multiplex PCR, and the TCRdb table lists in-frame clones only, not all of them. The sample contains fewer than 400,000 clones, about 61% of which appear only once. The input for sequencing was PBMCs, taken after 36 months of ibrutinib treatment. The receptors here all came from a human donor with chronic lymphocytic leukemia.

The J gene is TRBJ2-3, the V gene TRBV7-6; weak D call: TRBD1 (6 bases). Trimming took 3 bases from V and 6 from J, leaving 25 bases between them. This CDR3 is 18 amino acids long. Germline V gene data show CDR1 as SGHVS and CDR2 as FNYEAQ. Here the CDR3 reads CASSFRMFGTPVPDTQYF. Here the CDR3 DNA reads TGTGCCAGCAGCTTTAGGATGTTCGGGACACCGGTCCCCGATACGCAGTATTTT.

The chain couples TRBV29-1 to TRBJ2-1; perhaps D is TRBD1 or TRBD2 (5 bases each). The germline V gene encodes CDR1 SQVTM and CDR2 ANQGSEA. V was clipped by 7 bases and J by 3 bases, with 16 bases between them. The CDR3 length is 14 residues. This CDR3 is CSGNPGPIYNEQFF. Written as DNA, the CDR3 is TGCAGCGGCAACCCGGGACCGATCTACAATGAGCAGTTCTTC.

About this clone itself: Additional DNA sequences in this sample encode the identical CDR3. The CDR3 region is CASSLGGGSTDTQYF. Written as DNA, the CDR3 is TGTGCCAGCAGCTTGGGGGGCGGGAGCACAGATACGCAGTATTTT. This chain uses TRBV5-6 with TRBJ2-3, with D perhaps being TRBD1 or TRBD2 (5 bases each). This CDR3 contains 15 residues. Trimming left V 0 bases short and J 0 bases short, with 8 bases between. CDR1 and CDR2 (germline): SGHDT, YYEEEE.

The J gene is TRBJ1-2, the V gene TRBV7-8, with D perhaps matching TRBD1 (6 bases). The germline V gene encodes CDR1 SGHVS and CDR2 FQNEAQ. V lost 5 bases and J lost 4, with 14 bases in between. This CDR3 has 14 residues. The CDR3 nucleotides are TGTGCCAGCAGCGGGATACAGGGAGGCTATGGCTACACCTTC. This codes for CASSGIQGGYGYTF.

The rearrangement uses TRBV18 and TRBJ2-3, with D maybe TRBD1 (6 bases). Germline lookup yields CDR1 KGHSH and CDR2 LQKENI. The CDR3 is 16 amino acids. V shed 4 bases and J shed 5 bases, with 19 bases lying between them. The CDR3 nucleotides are TGTGCCAGCTCACGACAATCGGGGCACAGGGTAGATACGCAGTATTTT. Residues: CASSRQSGHRVDTQYF.

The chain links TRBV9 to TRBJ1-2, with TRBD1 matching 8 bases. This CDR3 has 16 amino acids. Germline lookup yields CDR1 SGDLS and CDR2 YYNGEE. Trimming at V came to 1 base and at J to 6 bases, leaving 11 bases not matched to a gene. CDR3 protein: CASSVRTGTPRNGYTF. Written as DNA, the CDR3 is TGTGCCAGCAGCGTAAGGACAGGGACCCCAAGGAATGGCTACACCTTC.

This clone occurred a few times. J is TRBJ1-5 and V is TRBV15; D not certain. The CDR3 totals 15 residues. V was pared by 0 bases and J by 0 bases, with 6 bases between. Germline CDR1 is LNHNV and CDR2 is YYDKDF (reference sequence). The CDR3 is CATSRDLSSNQPQHF. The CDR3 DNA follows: TGTGCCACCAGCAGAGATCTGAGTAGCAATCAGCCCCAGCATTTT.

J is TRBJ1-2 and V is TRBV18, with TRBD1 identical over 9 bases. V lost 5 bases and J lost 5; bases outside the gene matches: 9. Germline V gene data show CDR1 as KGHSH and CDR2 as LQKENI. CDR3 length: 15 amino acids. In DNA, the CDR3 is TGTGCCAGCTCATTAAGCCCGGGACAGGGATATGGCTACACCTTC. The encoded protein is CASSLSPGQGYGYTF.

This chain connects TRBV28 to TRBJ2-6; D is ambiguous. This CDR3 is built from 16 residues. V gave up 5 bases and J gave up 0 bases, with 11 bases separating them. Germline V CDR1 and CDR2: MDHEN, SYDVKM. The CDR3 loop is CASSVTANSGANVLTF. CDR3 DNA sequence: TGTGCCAGCAGTGTTACAGCAAACTCTGGGGCCAACGTCCTGACTTTC.

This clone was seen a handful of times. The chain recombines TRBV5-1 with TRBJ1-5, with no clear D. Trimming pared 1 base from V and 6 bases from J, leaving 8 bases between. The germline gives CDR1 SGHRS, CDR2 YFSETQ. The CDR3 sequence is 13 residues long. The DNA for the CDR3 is TGCGCCAGCAGCTTGAATTATGGTCAGCCCCAGCATTTT. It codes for CASSLNYGQPQHF.

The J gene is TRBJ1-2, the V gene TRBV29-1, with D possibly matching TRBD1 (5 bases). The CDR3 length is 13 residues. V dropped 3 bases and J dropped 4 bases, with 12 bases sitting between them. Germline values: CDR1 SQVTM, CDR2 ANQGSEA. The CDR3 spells CSVDPTAFYGYTF. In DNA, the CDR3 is TGCAGCGTTGACCCGACAGCCTTCTATGGCTACACCTTC.

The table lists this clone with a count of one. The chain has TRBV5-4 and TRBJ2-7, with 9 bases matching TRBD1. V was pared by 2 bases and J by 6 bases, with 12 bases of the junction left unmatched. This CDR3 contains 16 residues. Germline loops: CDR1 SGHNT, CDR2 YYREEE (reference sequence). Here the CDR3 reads CASSFRQGTGFTEQYF. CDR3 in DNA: TGTGCCAGCAGCTTTCGACAGGGGACAGGGTTTACCGAGCAGTACTTC.

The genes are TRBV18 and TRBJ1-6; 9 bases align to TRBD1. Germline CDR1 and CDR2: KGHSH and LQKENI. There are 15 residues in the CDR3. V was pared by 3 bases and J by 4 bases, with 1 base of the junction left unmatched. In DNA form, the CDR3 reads TGTGCCAGCTCACCGGGACAGGGTTATAATTCACCCCTCCACTTT. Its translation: CASSPGQGYNSPLHF.

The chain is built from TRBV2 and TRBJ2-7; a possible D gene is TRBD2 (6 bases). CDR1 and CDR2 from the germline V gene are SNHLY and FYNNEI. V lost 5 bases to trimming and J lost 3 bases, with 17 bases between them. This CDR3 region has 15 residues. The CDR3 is CASSRPGLPFYEQYF. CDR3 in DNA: TGTGCCAGCAGTAGACCCGGACTACCCTTCTACGAGCAGTACTTC.

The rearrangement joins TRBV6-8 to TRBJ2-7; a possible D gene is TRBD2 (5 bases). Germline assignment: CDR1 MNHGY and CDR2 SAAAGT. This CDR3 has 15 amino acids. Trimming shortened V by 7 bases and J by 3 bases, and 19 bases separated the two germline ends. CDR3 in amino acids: CASTYTMGGYYEQYF. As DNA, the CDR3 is TGTGCCAGCACCTATACCATGGGCGGGTACTACGAGCAGTACTTC.

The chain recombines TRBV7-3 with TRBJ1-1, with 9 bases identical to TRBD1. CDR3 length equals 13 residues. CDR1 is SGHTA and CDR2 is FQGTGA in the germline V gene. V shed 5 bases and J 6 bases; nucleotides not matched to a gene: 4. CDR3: CASSPRTGAEAFF. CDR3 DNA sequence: TGTGCCAGCAGCCCTCGGACAGGGGCTGAAGCTTTCTTT.

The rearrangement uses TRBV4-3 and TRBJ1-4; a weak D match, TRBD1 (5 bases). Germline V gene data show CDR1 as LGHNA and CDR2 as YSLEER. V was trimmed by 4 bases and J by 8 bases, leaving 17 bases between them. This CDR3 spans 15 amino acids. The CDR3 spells CASSPRSGVQEKLFF. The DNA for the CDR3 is TGCGCCAGCAGCCCCCGGTCGGGGGTTCAAGAAAAACTGTTTTTT.

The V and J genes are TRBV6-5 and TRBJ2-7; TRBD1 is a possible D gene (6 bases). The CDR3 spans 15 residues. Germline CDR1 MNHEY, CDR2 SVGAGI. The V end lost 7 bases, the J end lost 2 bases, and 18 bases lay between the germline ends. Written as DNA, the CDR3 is TGTGCCAGCACCAGAGCCAACAGGGACCCCTACGAGCAGTACTTC. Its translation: CASTRANRDPYEQYF.

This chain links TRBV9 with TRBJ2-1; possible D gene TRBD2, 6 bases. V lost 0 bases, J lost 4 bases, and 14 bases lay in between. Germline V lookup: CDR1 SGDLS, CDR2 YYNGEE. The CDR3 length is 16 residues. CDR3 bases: TGTGCCAGCAGCGTAGACTCACGGGGGACGTACAATGAGCAGTTCTTC. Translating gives CASSVDSRGTYNEQFF. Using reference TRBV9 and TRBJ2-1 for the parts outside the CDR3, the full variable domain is DSGVTQTPKHLITATGQRVTLRCSPRSGDLSVYWYQQSLDQGLQFLIQYYNGEERAKGNILERFSAQQFPDLHSELNLSSLELGDSALYFCASSVDSRGTYNEQFFGPGTRLTVL.

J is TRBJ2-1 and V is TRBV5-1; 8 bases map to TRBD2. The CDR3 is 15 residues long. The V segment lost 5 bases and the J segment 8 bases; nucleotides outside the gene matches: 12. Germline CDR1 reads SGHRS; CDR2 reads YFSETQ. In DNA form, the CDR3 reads TGCGCCAGCAGGTTCGAGCGGGGGAAGGTCGATGAGCAGTTCTTC. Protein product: CASRFERGKVDEQFF. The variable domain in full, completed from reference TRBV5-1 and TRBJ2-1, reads KAGVTQTPRYLIKTRGQQVTLSCSPISGHRSVSWYQQTPGQGLQFLFEYFSETQRNKGNFPGRFSGRQFSNSRSEMNVSTLELGDSALYLCASRFERGKVDEQFFGPGTRLTVL.

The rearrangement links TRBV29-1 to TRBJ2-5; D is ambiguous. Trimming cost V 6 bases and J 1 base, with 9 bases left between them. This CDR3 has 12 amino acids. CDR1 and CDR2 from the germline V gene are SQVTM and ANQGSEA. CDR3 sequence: CSVTSVQETQYF. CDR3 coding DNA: TGCAGCGTCACCAGTGTCCAAGAGACCCAGTACTTC.

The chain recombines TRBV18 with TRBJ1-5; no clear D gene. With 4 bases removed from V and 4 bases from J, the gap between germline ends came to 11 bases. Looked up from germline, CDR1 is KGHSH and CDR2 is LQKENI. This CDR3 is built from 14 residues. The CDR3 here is CASSLATANQPQHF. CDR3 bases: TGTGCCAGCTCACTGGCTACGGCTAATCAGCCCCAGCATTTT.